This T cell receptor (beta chain) appears in the sequencing data of a study of cytomegalovirus exposure and HLA in healthy donors. Overall study findings and caveats: A prior analysis recorded that most TCR beta V segments were productive about 87% or about 30% of the time. Analyses of presence/absence relied on an assumption of roughly uniform sequencing depth across donors.

Of note for this clone: Antigen specificity is unknown.

The PCR used 60 Vbeta and 13 Jbeta primers. Clones were sequenced by immunoSEQ multiplex PCR, and TCRdb holds only the in-frame ones, with some missing. The sample has over 60,000 clones, just under 75% seen once. Trimming removed 3 bases from V and 2 bases from J, with 11 bases in between. The CDR3 length is 15 residues. The germline CDR1 and CDR2 sequences are MDHEN and SYDVKM. Material for sequencing was PBMCs. The sequence was collected from a woman in her twenties or thirties in good health and CMV-seronegative. This chain joins TRBV28 and TRBJ2-1; D may be TRBD2 (6 bases). The CDR3, as DNA: TGTGCCAGCAGTTTTCGGGGGAGCGCCTACAATGAGCAGTTCTTC. This translates into CASSFRGSAYNEQFF. Combining the CDR3 with reference TRBV28 and TRBJ2-1 gives the whole variable domain DVKVTQSSRYLVKRTGEKVFLECVQDMDHENMFWYRQDPGLGLRLIYFSYDVKMKEKGDIPEGYSVSREKKERFSLILESASTNQTSMYLCASSFRGSAYNEQFFGPGTRLTVL.